A selection of T cell receptor beta chains follows, all from one sample in a study of shared clonotypes between healthy human individuals. Libraries were prepared by immunoSEQ multiplex PCR; TCRdb keeps only in-frame clonotypes and omits some of them. The sample lists 2 million to 2.5 million clones; more than 85% were seen once. The specimen was naive CD4+ T cells from PBMCs. These receptors were taken from a man aged 18 to 30 in good health. Some clones in this sample may be carry-over from other donors' samples. Both conserved end residues are part of each CDR3. A D gene is named only where the DNA matches it firmly. Expanded clones get a size class; other rows say once, few or many, or leave the size out.

>TRBJ2-5|TRBV11-2|once|NA
CASSSGGFQETQYF
TGTGCCAGCAGTTCTGGGGGCTTCCAAGAGACCCAGTACTTC
>TRBJ1-6|TRBV29-1|NA|NA
CSVEGGGDTLHF
TGCAGCGTTGAAGGGGGGGGAGACACCCTCCACTTT
>TRBJ2-5|TRBV5-6|NA|NA
CASSSPTGGETQYF
TGTGCCAGCAGCTCTCCCACAGGCGGAGAGACCCAGTACTTC
>TRBJ1-1|TRBV18|NA|NA
CASSPEAEAFF
TGTGCCAGCTCACCCGAGGCTGAAGCTTTCTTT
>TRBJ2-1|TRBV6-4|NA|NA
CASSDSLRGNNEQFF
TGTGCCAGCAGTGACTCGCTAAGGGGGAACAATGAGCAGTTCTTC
>TRBJ1-1|TRBV7-9|NA|NA
CASSPRGGFTEAFF
TGTGCCAGCAGCCCCCGGGGGGGTTTCACTGAAGCTTTCTTT
>TRBJ1-1|TRBV10-3|NA|TRBD1
CAISETRGGTEAFF
TGTGCCATCAGTGAGACCAGGGGGGGCACTGAAGCTTTCTTT
>TRBJ2-5|TRBV18|NA|TRBD1
CASSPSGQGSRGETQYF
TGTGCCAGCTCACCTTCGGGACAGGGGAGTCGAGGAGAGACCCAGTACTTC
>TRBJ2-3|TRBV5-8|NA|TRBD1
CASSLRFFGRGQGDTQYF
TGTGCCAGCAGCTTGCGATTCTTCGGCAGGGGGCAGGGAGATACGCAGTATTTT
>TRBJ2-7|TRBV6-6|NA|NA
CASSGPGSQSYEQYF
TGTGCCAGCAGCGGACCTGGGAGCCAATCCTACGAGCAGTACTTC
>TRBJ1-1|TRBV7-3|NA|NA
CASSLGAGYTEAFF
TGTGCCAGCAGCTTAGGGGCGGGGTACACTGAAGCTTTCTTT
>TRBJ1-1|TRBV6-1|NA|NA
CASSKTGDTEAFF
TGTGCCAGCAGTAAGACAGGTGACACTGAAGCTTTCTTT
>TRBJ2-1|TRBV4-1|NA|TRBD2
CASSPGTSGHSYNEQFF
TGCGCCAGCAGCCCAGGGACTAGCGGGCACTCCTACAATGAGCAGTTCTTC
>TRBJ2-7|TRBV6-5|NA|NA
CASARTQGYEQYF
TGTGCCAGCGCTAGGACTCAGGGCTACGAGCAGTACTTC
>TRBJ1-2|TRBV28|NA|NA
CASSPQGYGYTF
TGTGCCAGCAGCCCACAGGGCTATGGCTACACCTTC
>TRBJ2-7|TRBV28|NA|TRBD2
CASSFATSGGGEQYF
TGTGCCAGCAGTTTCGCGACTAGCGGAGGAGGCGAGCAGTACTTC
>TRBJ1-1|TRBV7-9|few|TRBD1
CASSPGTGAENTEAFF
TGTGCCAGCAGCCCGGGGACAGGGGCAGAGAACACTGAAGCTTTCTTT
>TRBJ1-5|TRBV7-2|NA|TRBD1
CASSLQGAPNQPQHF
TGTGCCAGCAGCTTACAGGGGGCCCCCAATCAGCCCCAGCATTTT
>TRBJ1-1|TRBV5-1|NA|NA
CASALGEISGEAFF
TGCGCCAGCGCCCTCGGAGAAATTTCCGGTGAAGCTTTCTTT
>TRBJ2-3|TRBV28|NA|NA
CASTPGAADTQYF
TGTGCCAGCACCCCGGGCGCGGCAGATACGCAGTATTTT
>TRBJ1-1|TRBV1|NA|NA
CTSSHPIRLNTEAFF
TGCACCAGCAGCCATCCGATCCGGTTGAACACTGAAGCTTTCTTT
>TRBJ2-7|TRBV19|NA|NA
CASSRSGFSLYYEQYF
TGTGCCAGTTCCCGGTCAGGGTTCTCACTCTACTACGAGCAGTACTTC
>TRBJ2-3|TRBV5-5|NA|NA
CASRPTTDTQYF
TGTGCCAGCAGGCCGACCACAGATACGCAGTATTTT
>TRBJ1-2|TRBV18|NA|TRBD1
CASSHIPQGETGYTF
TGTGCCAGCTCACATATCCCACAGGGGGAGACTGGCTACACCTTC
>TRBJ1-2|TRBV28|once|NA
CASRTLQATGGYTF
TGTGCCAGCAGAACGCTGCAGGCAACGGGTGGCTACACCTTC
>TRBJ1-4|TRBV6-6|NA|NA
CASSIREKLFF
TGTGCCAGCAGCATCCGGGAAAAACTGTTTTTT
>TRBJ1-2|TRBV4-2|few|TRBD1
CASSLGGEGYGYTF
TGTGCCAGCAGCCTAGGGGGCGAAGGCTATGGCTACACCTTC
>TRBJ2-3|TRBV5-4|NA|NA
CASSRLTRTHTKDTQYF
TGTGCCAGCAGCCGCCTCACCAGAACCCACACCAAAGATACGCAGTATTTT
>TRBJ2-4|TRBV7-9|NA|NA
CASSFTGTSVGNIQYF
TGTGCCAGCAGCTTTACAGGGACGAGCGTTGGAAACATTCAGTACTTC
>TRBJ2-1|TRBV28|once|TRBD2
CASSFRRTSGSSDEQFF
TGTGCCAGCAGTTTCCGCCGGACTAGCGGGAGTTCGGATGAGCAGTTCTTC
>TRBJ1-4|TRBV21-1|NA|NA
CASSKVTGTPYNEKLFF
TGTGCCAGCAGCAAAGTGACCGGGACACCCTATAATGAAAAACTGTTTTTT
>TRBJ1-2|TRBV5-4|NA|NA
CASSLMSAANYGYTF
TGTGCCAGCAGCTTGATGTCCGCAGCTAACTATGGCTACACCTTC
>TRBJ1-6|TRBV27|NA|TRBD1
CASNPGGNSPLHF
TGTGCCAGCAACCCAGGGGGAAATTCACCCCTCCACTTT
>TRBJ2-7|TRBV6-1|NA|NA
CASKGAGRYEQYF
TGTGCCAGCAAGGGGGCGGGACGGTACGAGCAGTACTTC
>TRBJ2-3|TRBV10-3|NA|TRBD1
CAIRGYRTGGDTQYF
TGTGCCATCAGAGGCTACCGGACAGGAGGTGATACGCAGTATTTT
>TRBJ2-5|TRBV30|NA|TRBD2
CAWGTSGPGSQYF
TGTGCCTGGGGGACTAGCGGACCGGGGTCCCAGTACTTC
>TRBJ1-1|TRBV7-9|NA|NA
CASSQRANTEAFF
TGTGCCAGCAGCCAGAGGGCGAACACTGAAGCTTTCTTT
>TRBJ1-2|TRBV18|NA|TRBD1
CASSRTGSNGYTF
TGTGCCAGCTCACGGACAGGGTCAAATGGCTACACCTTC
>TRBJ1-5|TRBV5-1|NA|NA
CASSFGDGNQPQHF
TGCGCCAGCAGCTTCGGGGACGGCAATCAGCCCCAGCATTTT
>TRBJ2-5|TRBV7-6|NA|NA
CASSLESSVVQETQYF
TGTGCCAGCAGCTTAGAGTCTAGCGTCGTCCAAGAGACCCAGTACTTC
>TRBJ1-4|TRBV4-1|NA|TRBD1
CASSRERQGRNNEKLFF
TGCGCCAGCAGCCGAGAGAGACAGGGCCGAAATAATGAAAAACTGTTTTTT